This T cell receptor (beta chain) appears in the sequencing data of a study of beta chain features in type 1 diabetes. Study overall: Sorted cells, approximately 100,000,000 in number, were examined across all samples.

The investigators reverse transcribed all of the isolated RNA, so they sequenced expressed TCRB transcripts. Sequenced naive, central memory and regulatory T cell samples produced an average of roughly 3.5 million reads. TCRdb's copy holds only in-frame clones and misses some; the assay was immunoSEQ multiplex PCR. In the table there are approximately 600,000 clones, 9.5% to 15% of which are singletons. Germline V gene data show CDR1 as SGHRS and CDR2 as YFSETQ. This CDR3 is built from 14 residues. There are a few counts of this clone. Antigen specificity is unknown. One end of the junction varies from germline; a read error may be responsible. Findings and limits, study-wide: For type 1 diabetes patients, VDJ junctions showed fewer insertions and more deletions. Within patients, naive, central memory and Treg TCRB repertoires seemed more similar than within healthy donors. Within each of all four CD4+ subsets, Type 1 diabetes patients had TCRB CDR3s that were moderately but significantly shorter.

V usage is TRBV5-1 and J usage is TRBJ2-1, with D perhaps being TRBD1 or TRBD2 (5 bases each). Sequencing was done on a sample of naive CD4+ T cells from blood. The source is a man aged 25 to 40 with type 1 diabetes. In DNA, the CDR3 is TGCGCCAGCAGCTTGGAGGGAGAGGTTACGGGGCGGGTCTTC. This gives the protein CASSLEGEVTGRVF.